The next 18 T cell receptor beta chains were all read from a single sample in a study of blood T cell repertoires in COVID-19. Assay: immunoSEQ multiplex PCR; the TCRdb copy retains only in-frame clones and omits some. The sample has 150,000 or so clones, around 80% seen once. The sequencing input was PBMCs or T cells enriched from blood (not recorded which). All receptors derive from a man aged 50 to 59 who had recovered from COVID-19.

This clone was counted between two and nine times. CDR3 sequence: CASSQERGTGARLFF. The CDR3 DNA follows: TGTGCCAGCAGCCAAGAACGCGGGACAGGGGCTCGGTTGTTTTTT. V gene TRBV3-1 (or the pseudogene TRBV3-2) combines with J gene TRBJ1-4, with 10 bases fitting TRBD1. V shed 0 bases, J shed 15 bases, and the junction held 10 bases outside the gene matches. The germline V gene has CDR1 LGHDT and CDR2 YNNKEL (reference sequence). The CDR3 loop spans 15 amino acids.

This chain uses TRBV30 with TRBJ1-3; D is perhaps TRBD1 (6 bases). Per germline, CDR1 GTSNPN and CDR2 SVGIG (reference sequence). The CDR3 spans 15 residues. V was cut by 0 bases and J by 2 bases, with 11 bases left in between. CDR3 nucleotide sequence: TGTGCCTGGAGTGTAAGAGGGGGGGCTGGAAACACCATATATTTT. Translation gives CAWSVRGGAGNTIYF.

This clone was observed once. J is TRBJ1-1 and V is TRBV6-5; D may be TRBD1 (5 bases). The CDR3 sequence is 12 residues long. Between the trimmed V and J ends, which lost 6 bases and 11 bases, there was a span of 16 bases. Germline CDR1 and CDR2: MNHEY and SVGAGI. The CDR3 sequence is CASRRDGGGAFF. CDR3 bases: TGTGCCAGCAGGCGGGACGGCGGAGGGGCTTTCTTT.

In DNA form, the CDR3 reads TGCGCCAGCAGTCTCTCCGGGACAGTAGTCTATAATAGCAATCAGCCCCAGCATTTT. This gives the protein CASSLSGTVVYNSNQPQHF. The gene calls are TRBV23-1 and TRBJ1-5, with 7 positions matching TRBD1. TRBV23-1 is an open reading frame, and its role is uncertain. J gave up 0 bases and V 4 bases, and 15 bases lay outside the gene matches. The CDR3 has 19 amino acids.

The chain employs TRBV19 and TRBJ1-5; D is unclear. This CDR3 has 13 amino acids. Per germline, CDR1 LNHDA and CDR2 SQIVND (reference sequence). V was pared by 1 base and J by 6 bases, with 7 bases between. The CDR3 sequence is CASSIAAAQPQHF. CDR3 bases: TGTGCCAGTAGTATAGCCGCGGCTCAGCCCCAGCATTTT. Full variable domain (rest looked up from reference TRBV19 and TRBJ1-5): DGGITQSPKYLFRKEGQNVTLSCEQNLNHDAMYWYRQDPGQGLRLIYYSQIVNDFQKGDIAEGYSVSREKKESFPLTVTSAQKNPTAFYLCASSIAAAQPQHFGDGTRLSIL.

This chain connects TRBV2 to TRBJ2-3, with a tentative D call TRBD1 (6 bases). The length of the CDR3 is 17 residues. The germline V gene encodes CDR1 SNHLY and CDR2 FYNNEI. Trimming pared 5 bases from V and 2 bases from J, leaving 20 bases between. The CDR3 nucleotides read TGTGCCAGCAGTACCCCCGGGACACAGGAAACCACAGATACGCAGTATTTT. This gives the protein CASSTPGTQETTDTQYF.

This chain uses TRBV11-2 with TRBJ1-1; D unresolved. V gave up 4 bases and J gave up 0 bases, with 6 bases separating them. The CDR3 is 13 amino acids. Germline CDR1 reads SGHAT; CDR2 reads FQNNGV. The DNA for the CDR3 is TGTGCCAGCAGCTCCAACTTGAACACTGAAGCTTTCTTT. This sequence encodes CASSSNLNTEAFF.

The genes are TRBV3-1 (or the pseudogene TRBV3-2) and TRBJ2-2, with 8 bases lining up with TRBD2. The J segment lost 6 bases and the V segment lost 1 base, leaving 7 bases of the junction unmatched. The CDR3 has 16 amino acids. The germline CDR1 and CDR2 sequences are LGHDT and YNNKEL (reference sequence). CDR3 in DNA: TGTGCCAGCAGCCAAGTGAAGACTAGCGTTGCCGGGGAGCTGTTTTTT. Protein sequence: CASSQVKTSVAGELFF.

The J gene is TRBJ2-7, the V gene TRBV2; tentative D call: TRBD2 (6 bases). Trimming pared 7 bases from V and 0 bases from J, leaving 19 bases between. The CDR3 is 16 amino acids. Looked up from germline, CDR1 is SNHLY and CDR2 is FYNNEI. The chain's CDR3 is CASTEGRDFLSYEQYF. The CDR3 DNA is TGTGCCAGCACCGAGGGGCGGGACTTTCTCTCCTACGAGCAGTACTTC.

DNA for the CDR3: TGTGCCAGCAGCCAAAAACAGGGATCAGAGACCCAGTACTTC. Protein product: CASSQKQGSETQYF. V usage is TRBV3-1 (or the pseudogene TRBV3-2) and J usage is TRBJ2-5, with TRBD1 as a possible D gene (6 bases). The CDR3 covers 14 residues. Germline V gene lookup returns CDR1 LGHDT and CDR2 YNNKEL (reference sequence). Trimming took off 2 bases at V and 4 bases at J, with 11 bases between the two ends.

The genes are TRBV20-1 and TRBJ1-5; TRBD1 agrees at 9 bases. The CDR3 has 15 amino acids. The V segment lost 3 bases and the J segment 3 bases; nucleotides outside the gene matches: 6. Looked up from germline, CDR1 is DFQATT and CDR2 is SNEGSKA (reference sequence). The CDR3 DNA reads TGCAGTGCTAGTGCCGGGACAGGGTTCAATCAGCCCCAGCATTTT. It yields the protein CSASAGTGFNQPQHF.

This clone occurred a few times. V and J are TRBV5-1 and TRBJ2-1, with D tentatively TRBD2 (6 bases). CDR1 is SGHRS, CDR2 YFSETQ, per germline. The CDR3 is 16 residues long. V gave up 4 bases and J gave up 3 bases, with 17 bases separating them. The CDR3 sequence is CASSPGDSPYYNEQFF. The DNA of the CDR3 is TGCGCCAGCAGCCCGGGGGACTCCCCCTACTACAATGAGCAGTTCTTC.

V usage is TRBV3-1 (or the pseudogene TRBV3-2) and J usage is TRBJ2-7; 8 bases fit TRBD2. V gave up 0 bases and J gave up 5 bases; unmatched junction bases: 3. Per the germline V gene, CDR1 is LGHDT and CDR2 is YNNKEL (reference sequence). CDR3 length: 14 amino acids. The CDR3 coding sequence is TGTGCCAGCAGCCAAGATGGGCGGGGGGACGAGCAGTACTTC. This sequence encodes CASSQDGRGDEQYF.

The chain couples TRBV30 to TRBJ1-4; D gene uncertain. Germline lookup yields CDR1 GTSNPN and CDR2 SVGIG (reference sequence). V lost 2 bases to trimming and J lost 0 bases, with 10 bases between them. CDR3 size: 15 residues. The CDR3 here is CAWSIKIATNEKLFF. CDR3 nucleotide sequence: TGTGCCTGGAGTATCAAAATTGCAACTAATGAAAAACTGTTTTTT.

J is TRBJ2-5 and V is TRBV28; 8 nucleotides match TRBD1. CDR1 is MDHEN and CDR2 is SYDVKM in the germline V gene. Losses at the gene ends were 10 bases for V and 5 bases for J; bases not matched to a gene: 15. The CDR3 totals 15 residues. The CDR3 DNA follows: TGTGCCACCGTCGGCGGACAGGGTGGGTTGGAGACCCAGTACTTC. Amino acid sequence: CATVGGQGGLETQYF. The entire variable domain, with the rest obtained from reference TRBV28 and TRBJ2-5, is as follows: DVKVTQSSRYLVKRTGEKVFLECVQDMDHENMFWYRQDPGLGLRLIYFSYDVKMKEKGDIPEGYSVSREKKERFSLILESASTNQTSMYLCATVGGQGGLETQYFGPGTRLLVL.

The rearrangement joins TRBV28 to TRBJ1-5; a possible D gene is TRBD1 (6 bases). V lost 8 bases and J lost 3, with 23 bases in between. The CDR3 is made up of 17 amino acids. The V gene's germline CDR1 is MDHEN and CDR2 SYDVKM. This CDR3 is CASRPAGGAEINQPQHF. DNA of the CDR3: TGTGCCAGCCGGCCTGCGGGGGGCGCGGAAATCAATCAGCCCCAGCATTTT.

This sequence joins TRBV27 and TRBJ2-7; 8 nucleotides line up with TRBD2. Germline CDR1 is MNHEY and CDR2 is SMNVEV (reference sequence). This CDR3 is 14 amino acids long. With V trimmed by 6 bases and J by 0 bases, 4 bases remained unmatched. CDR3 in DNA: TGTGCCAGCAGCAGTCTAGCGGGCTCCTACGAGCAGTACTTC. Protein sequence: CASSSLAGSYEQYF.

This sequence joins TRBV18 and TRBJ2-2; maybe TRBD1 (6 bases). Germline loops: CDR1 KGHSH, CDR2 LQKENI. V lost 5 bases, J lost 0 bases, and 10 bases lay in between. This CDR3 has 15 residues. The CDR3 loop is CASSSGTSNTGELFF. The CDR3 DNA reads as TGTGCCAGCTCATCCGGGACATCGAACACCGGGGAGCTGTTTTTT.